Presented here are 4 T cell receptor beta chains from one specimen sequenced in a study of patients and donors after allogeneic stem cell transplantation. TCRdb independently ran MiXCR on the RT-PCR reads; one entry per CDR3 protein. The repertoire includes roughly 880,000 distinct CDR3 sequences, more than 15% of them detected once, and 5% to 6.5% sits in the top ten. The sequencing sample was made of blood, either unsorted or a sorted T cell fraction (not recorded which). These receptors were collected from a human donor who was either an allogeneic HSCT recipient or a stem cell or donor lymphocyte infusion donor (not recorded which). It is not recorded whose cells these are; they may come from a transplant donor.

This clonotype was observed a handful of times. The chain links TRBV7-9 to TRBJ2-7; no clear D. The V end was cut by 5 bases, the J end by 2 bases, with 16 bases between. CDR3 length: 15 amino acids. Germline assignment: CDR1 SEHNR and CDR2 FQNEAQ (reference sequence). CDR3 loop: CASSPSDGSAYEQYF. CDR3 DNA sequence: TGTGCCAGCAGCCCGTCGGACGGTAGTGCCTACGAGCAGTACTTC. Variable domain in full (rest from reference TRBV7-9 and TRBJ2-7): DTGVSQNPRHKITKRGQNVTFRCDPISEHNRLYWYRQTLGQGPEFLTYFQNEAQLEKSRLLSDRFSAERPKGSFSTLEIQRTEQGDSAMYLCASSPSDGSAYEQYFGPGTRLTVT.

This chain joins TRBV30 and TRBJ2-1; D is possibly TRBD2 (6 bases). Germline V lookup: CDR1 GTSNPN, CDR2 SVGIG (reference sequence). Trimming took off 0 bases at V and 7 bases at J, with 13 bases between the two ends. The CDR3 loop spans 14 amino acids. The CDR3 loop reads CAWSVRGRTNEQFF. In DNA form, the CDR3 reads TGTGCCTGGAGTGTACGAGGGAGGACAAATGAGCAGTTCTTC.

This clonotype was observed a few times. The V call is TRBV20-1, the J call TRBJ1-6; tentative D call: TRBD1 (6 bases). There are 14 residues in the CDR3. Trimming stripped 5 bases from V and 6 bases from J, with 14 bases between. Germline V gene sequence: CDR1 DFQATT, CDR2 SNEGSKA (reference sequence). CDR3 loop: CSAPTQGPNSPLHF. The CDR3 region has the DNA TGCAGTGCTCCTACACAGGGACCTAATTCACCCCTCCACTTT.

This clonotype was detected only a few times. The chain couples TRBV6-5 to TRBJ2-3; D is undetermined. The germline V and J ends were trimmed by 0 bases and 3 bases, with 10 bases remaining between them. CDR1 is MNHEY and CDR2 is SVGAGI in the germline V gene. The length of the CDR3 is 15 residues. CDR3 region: CASSYSGDLTDTQYF. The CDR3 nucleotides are TGTGCCAGCAGTTACTCTGGGGATCTGACAGATACGCAGTATTTT.